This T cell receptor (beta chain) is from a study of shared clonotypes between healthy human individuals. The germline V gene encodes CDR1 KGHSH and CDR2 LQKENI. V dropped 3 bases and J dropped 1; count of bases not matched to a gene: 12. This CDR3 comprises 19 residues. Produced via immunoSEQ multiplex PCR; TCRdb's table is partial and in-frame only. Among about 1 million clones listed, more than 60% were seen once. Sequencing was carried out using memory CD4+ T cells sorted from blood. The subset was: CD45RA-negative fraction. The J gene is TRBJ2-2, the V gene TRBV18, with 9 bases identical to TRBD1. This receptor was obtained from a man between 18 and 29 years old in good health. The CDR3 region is CASSPVPPPGQGNTGELFF. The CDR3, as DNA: TGTGCCAGCTCACCTGTCCCACCGCCGGGACAGGGGAACACCGGGGAGCTGTTTTTT.